Listed below are T cell receptor beta chains from one sample, sequenced in a study of cytotoxic CD8 clonotypes in ibrutinib-treated CLL. The assay was immunoSEQ multiplex PCR, and TCRdb's table has in-frame clones only and misses some. The table lists 53,000 or so clones, roughly 50% of them singletons, with roughly 25% in the top ten. The sequences come from PBMCs, collected at disease progression, from a patient treated with ibrutinib. The receptors were gathered from a human donor with chronic lymphocytic leukemia. Both conserved end residues are part of each CDR3. Fields, in order: D gene, clone size, J gene, V gene, CDR3 DNA, CDR3 protein. D genes are given only for firm matches. The listing skips clone size in some rows; elsewhere it reads once, few, many or a size class.

NA once TRBJ2-7 TRBV6-1 TGTGCCAGCAGTGGTCTTTACGAGCAGTACTTC CASSGLYEQYF
NA few TRBJ2-7 TRBV5-1 TGCGCCAGCAGCTTGGCCGGACCCAGCGATTCAGGCTACGAGCAGTACTTC CASSLAGPSDSGYEQYF
NA few TRBJ1-5 TRBV6-5 TGTGCCAGCAGTTCCACGGACGGAGATCAGCCCCAGCATTTT CASSSTDGDQPQHF
TRBD1 few TRBJ2-1 TRBV4-2 TGTGCCAGCAGCCAAGGGGGGCTACAGGGGACTGAGCAGTTCTTC CASSQGGLQGTEQFF
NA NA TRBJ1-2 TRBV29-1 TGCAGCGTTGATCTCAGGAAGAACTATGGCTACACCTTC CSVDLRKNYGYTF
NA NA TRBJ2-2 TRBV6-6 TGTGCCAGCAGTTCAACCGTCGCGGGAACCGGGGAGCTGTTTTTT CASSSTVAGTGELFF
TRBD2 few TRBJ2-7 TRBV2 TGTGCCACCTCCGGACTAGTTTCTTACGAGCAGTACTTC CATSGLVSYEQYF
NA many TRBJ2-7 TRBV6-1 TGTGCCAGCAAGGACGTTGTCTCCTACGAGCAGTACTTC CASKDVVSYEQYF
NA NA TRBJ2-4 TRBV15 TGTGCCACCAGCAGAGATCAGGTAGAGAACATTCAGTACTTC CATSRDQVENIQYF
TRBD1 NA TRBJ2-5 TRBV5-1 TGCGCCAGCAGCTCCCAGGGACAGGAACAAGAGACCCAGTACTTC CASSSQGQEQETQYF
NA many TRBJ2-7 TRBV2 TGTGCCAGCAGTGGGTACGGACCCTCCTACGAGCAGTACTTC CASSGYGPSYEQYF
TRBD1 NA TRBJ2-1 TRBV7-9 TGTGCCAGCAGCGCGAACCGGGACAGGGGTTCCAATGAGCAGTTCTTC CASSANRDRGSNEQFF
NA NA TRBJ2-4 TRBV27 TGTGCCAGCAGTTTATCCCCCCGGCTGGTCAAAAACATTCAGTACTTC CASSLSPRLVKNIQYF
NA NA TRBJ2-7 TRBV7-9 TGTGCCAGCAGCCCCGAACCGTACAGGGTCTACGAGCAGTACTTC CASSPEPYRVYEQYF